This TCR beta chain originates from a study of blood T cell repertoires in COVID-19. Study-wide context: COVID-19 samples, acute and convalescent, were from the United States, Italy and Spain. Sources were T cells, B-cell-depleted T cells, or PBMCs; the material itself was cDNA or gDNA.

Trimming cost V 6 bases and J 8 bases, with 16 bases left between them. CDR1 is MDHEN, CDR2 SYDVKM, per germline. This CDR3 spans 13 amino acids. As originally analysed: Amplification from reference gene primers served as the basis for estimated nucleated cell counts. Repertoires were generated with immunoSEQ multiplex PCR, while TCRdb's copy carries only in-frame clones and drops some. V and J calls plus clone size are reproduced from that table; the DNA served to infer D and trimming. There are 200,000 to 250,000 clones in the sample; roughly 84% occur only once, and approximately 6.8% lies in the top ten. Enrollees, roughly 18 to 95 years old, lived in about two dozen US areas.

This TCR came from a woman between 35 and 50 years old who had recovered from COVID-19. Sequencing input: PBMCs or T cells enriched from blood (not recorded which). This chain joins TRBV28 and TRBJ1-2, with unresolved D. The CDR3 spells CASSRPGRGGYTF. The CDR3 DNA reads TGTGCCAGCAGCCGTCCGGGCCGAGGGGGCTACACCTTC.